Listed below are T cell receptor beta chains from one sample, sequenced in a study of T cells in Graves' hyperthyroidism and ophthalmopathy. TCRdb re-called the multiplex PCR reads through MiXCR, storing one row per CDR3 protein. The sample contains more than 350,000 distinct CDR3 sequences, 14% to 15% of which appear only once. The source material was blood. The receptor source for this set is a woman in her 30s with Graves' hyperthyroidism. Both conserved end residues are part of each CDR3. Fields, in order: CDR3 protein, CDR3 DNA, V gene, J gene, clone size, D gene. The D gene is left open where the match is weak. The size entry is marked missing in some rows and otherwise reads once, few, many or a size class.

cdr3_aa: CSARAGELLFF
cdr3_nt: TGCAGTGCTAGAGCGGGGGAACTACTGTTTTTT
v_call: TRBV20-1
j_call: TRBJ1-4
clone_size: few
d_call: NA

cdr3_aa: CASSQEVPRSSYNEQFF
cdr3_nt: TGTGCCAGCAGCCAAGAGGTCCCCCGGAGCTCCTACAATGAGCAGTTCTTC
v_call: TRBV4-2
j_call: TRBJ2-1
clone_size: many
d_call: NA

cdr3_aa: CASSQEAGQGAWETQYF
cdr3_nt: TGCGCCAGCAGCCAAGAGGCCGGACAGGGGGCCTGGGAGACCCAGTACTTC
v_call: TRBV4-1
j_call: TRBJ2-5
clone_size: NA
d_call: TRBD1

cdr3_aa: CASSRSTGGPVSPYETQYF
cdr3_nt: TGTGCCAGCAGTCGCTCAACAGGGGGCCCCGTTAGTCCTTATGAGACCCAGTACTTC
v_call: TRBV12-3/TRBV12-4
j_call: TRBJ2-5
clone_size: many
d_call: TRBD1

cdr3_aa: CASSPGTGRYNSPLHF
cdr3_nt: TGTGCCAGCAGTCCAGGGACAGGGCGGTATAATTCACCCCTCCACTTT
v_call: TRBV28
j_call: TRBJ1-6
clone_size: NA
d_call: TRBD1

cdr3_aa: CASTPGQGLYGYTF
cdr3_nt: TGCGCCAGCACTCCGGGACAGGGCCTCTATGGCTACACCTTC
v_call: TRBV5-1
j_call: TRBJ1-2
clone_size: NA
d_call: TRBD1

cdr3_aa: CSARGVKRGLESLHF
cdr3_nt: TGCAGTGCTAGAGGGGTTAAGAGGGGTCTAGAATCCCTCCACTTT
v_call: TRBV20-1
j_call: TRBJ1-6
clone_size: many
d_call: NA

cdr3_aa: CASSSSHREAGYEQYF
cdr3_nt: TGTGCCAGCAGCTCGAGCCACCGGGAGGCGGGATACGAGCAGTACTTC
v_call: TRBV7-2
j_call: TRBJ2-7
clone_size: few
d_call: TRBD2

cdr3_aa: CASKNRENTGELFF
cdr3_nt: TGCGCCAGCAAAAACAGGGAGAACACCGGGGAGCTGTTTTTT
v_call: TRBV4-1
j_call: TRBJ2-2
clone_size: few
d_call: NA

cdr3_aa: CASSFQRGENSPLHF
cdr3_nt: TGTGCCAGCAGCTTCCAGCGGGGTGAGAATTCACCCCTCCACTTT
v_call: TRBV7-9
j_call: TRBJ1-6
clone_size: NA
d_call: NA

cdr3_aa: CASRQGTSGKPPSSYNEQFF
cdr3_nt: TGTGCCAGCAGGCAGGGTACTAGCGGGAAACCCCCGAGCTCCTACAATGAGCAGTTCTTC
v_call: TRBV2
j_call: TRBJ2-1
clone_size: many
d_call: TRBD2

cdr3_aa: CASSIRASGRWGNEQFF
cdr3_nt: TGTGCCAGTAGTATAAGGGCTAGCGGGAGGTGGGGCAATGAGCAGTTCTTC
v_call: TRBV19
j_call: TRBJ2-1
clone_size: once
d_call: TRBD2

cdr3_aa: CATQEVSSNQPQHF
cdr3_nt: TGTGCCACGCAAGAGGTTTCCTCCAATCAGCCCCAGCATTTT
v_call: TRBV12-3/TRBV12-4
j_call: TRBJ1-5
clone_size: few
d_call: NA

cdr3_aa: CASSATGDTEAFF
cdr3_nt: TGTGCCAGCAGTGCAACAGGGGACACTGAAGCTTTCTTT
v_call: TRBV25-1
j_call: TRBJ1-1
clone_size: few
d_call: TRBD1

cdr3_aa: CSARTTGLWIYEQYF
cdr3_nt: TGCAGTGCCAGGACTACTGGGCTATGGATCTACGAGCAGTACTTC
v_call: TRBV20-1
j_call: TRBJ2-7
clone_size: NA
d_call: NA